This entry features one T cell receptor beta chain sequence. Its target is unknown. The data are from a study of cytomegalovirus exposure and HLA in healthy donors. Study-wide points: In terms of immune exposure information, only CMV serostatus was available. Overall, under 200 TCR beta chains were annotated as cytomegalovirus-associated.

With 60 Vbeta and 13 Jbeta primers, the PCR was carried out. Some clones are missing from TCRdb's copy, which holds only in-frame ones; the method was immunoSEQ multiplex PCR. The sample lists tens of thousands of clones, roughly 80% occurring once. The germline V gene encodes CDR1 SGHTA and CDR2 FQGNSA. After removal of 1 base from V and 3 bases from J, the junction contained 2 bases not matched to a gene. The CDR3 runs 14 residues. The receptor was derived from a woman in her 30s in good health and CMV-seronegative. The V and J genes are TRBV7-2 and TRBJ1-1; 7 bases are a match to TRBD1. Sequenced: PBMCs. The CDR3 sequence: CASSLGQGHTEAFF. As DNA, the CDR3 is TGTGCCAGCAGCTTAGGACAGGGTCACACTGAAGCTTTCTTT.